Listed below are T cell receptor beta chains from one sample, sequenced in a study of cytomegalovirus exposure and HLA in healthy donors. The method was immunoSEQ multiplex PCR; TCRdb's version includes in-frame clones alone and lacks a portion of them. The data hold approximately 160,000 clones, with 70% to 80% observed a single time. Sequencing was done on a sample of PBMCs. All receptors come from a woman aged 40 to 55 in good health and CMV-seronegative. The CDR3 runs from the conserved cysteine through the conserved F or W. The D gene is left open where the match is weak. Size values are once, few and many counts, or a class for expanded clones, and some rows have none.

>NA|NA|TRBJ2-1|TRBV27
TGTGCCAGCAGTCCCTTTAGGACAAACAATGAGCAGTTCTTC
CASSPFRTNNEQFF
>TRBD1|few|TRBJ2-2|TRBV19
TGTGCCAGTAGTACCCGACAGGGTATCGACACCGGGGAGCTGTTTTTT
CASSTRQGIDTGELFF
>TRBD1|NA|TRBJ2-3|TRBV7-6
TGTGCCAGCAGCTTAAATTTAGGCCCATCGGGACAGGGCACAGATACGCAGTATTTT
CASSLNLGPSGQGTDTQYF
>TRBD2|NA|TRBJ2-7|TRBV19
TGTGCCAGTAGTTCGAAACTAGCGGTCGAGCAGTACTTC
CASSSKLAVEQYF
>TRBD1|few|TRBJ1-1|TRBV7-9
TGTGCCAGCAGCCCTTGGGACAGGGCGAACACTGAAGCTTTCTTT
CASSPWDRANTEAFF
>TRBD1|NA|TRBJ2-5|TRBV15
TGTGCCACCAGCAGAGATCAAGGGGGCGGGGAGACCCAGTACTTC
CATSRDQGGGETQYF
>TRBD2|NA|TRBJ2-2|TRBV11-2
TGTGCCAGCAGCCCCCCCGGGAGGGTCACCGGGGAGCTGTTTTTT
CASSPPGRVTGELFF
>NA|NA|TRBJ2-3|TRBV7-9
TGTGCCAGCAGCTTACAGGGGAGCACAGATACGCAGTATTTT
CASSLQGSTDTQYF
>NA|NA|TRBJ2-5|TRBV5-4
TGTGCCAGCAGCTCGGGGGGCCTAGCGAAGGCGACCCAGTACTTC
CASSSGGLAKATQYF
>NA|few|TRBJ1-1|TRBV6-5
TGTGCCAGCAGTTACTCAGGGGGAACTGAAGCTTTCTTT
CASSYSGGTEAFF
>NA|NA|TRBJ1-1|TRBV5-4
TGTGCCAGCAGCTTGGGGGACTCCAACACTGAAGCTTTCTTT
CASSLGDSNTEAFF
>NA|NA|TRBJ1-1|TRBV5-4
TGTGCCAGCAGCTTGGCCGAGGGAGCGAACACTGAAGCTTTCTTT
CASSLAEGANTEAFF
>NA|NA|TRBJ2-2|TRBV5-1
TGCGCCAGCAGCTTGTCAGTGGGGGGACGCGGGGAGCTGTTTTTT
CASSLSVGGRGELFF
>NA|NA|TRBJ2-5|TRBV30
TGTGCCTGGAGTGGCCCAGTGAAGGGAGAAGAGACCCAGTACTTC
CAWSGPVKGEETQYF
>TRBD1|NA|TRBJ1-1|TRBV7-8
TGTGCCAGCAGCTTACAGGGGGCTTTACTTACTGAAGCTTTCTTT
CASSLQGALLTEAFF
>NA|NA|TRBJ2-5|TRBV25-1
TGTGCCAGCAGTGAATACTTCGGGGAAAGGAGGGGAGAGACCCAGTACTTC
CASSEYFGERRGETQYF
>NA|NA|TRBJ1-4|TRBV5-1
TGCGCCAGCAGCGACGTCGGAGGCCCCGATGAAAAACTGTTTTTT
CASSDVGGPDEKLFF
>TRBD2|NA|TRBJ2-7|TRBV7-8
TGTGCCAGCAGCGCCAGCGGGACTAGCCTCGAGCAGTACTTC
CASSASGTSLEQYF
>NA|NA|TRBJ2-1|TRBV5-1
TGCGCCAGCAGCCTATCACTGGGAGGGGGATACAATGAGCAGTTCTTC
CASSLSLGGGYNEQFF
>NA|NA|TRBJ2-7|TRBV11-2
TGTGCCAGCAGCTTTACCCGGGCGAGCGGGTTTTCCTACGAGCAGTACTTC
CASSFTRASGFSYEQYF
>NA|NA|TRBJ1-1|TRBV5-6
TGTGCCAGCAGCACCGCCGGGACACTGGACACTGAAGCTTTCTTT
CASSTAGTLDTEAFF
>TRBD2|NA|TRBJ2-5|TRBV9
TGTGCCAGCGCTCGGGGGGGACAAGAGACCCAGTACTTC
CASARGGQETQYF
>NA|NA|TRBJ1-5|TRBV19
TGTGCCAGTAGTCTTCAGTATAGCAATCAGCCCCAGCATTTT
CASSLQYSNQPQHF